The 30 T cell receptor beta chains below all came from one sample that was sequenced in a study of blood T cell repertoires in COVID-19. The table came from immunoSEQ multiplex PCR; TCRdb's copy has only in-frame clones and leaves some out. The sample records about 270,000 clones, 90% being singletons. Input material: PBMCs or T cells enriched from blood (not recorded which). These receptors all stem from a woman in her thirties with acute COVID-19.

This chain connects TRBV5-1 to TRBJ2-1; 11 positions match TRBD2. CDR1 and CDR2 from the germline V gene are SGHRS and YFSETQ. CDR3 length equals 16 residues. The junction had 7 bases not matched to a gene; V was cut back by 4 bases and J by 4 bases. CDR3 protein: CASSPGTSGIYNEQFF. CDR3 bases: TGCGCCAGCAGCCCGGGGACTAGCGGAATTTACAATGAGCAGTTCTTC.

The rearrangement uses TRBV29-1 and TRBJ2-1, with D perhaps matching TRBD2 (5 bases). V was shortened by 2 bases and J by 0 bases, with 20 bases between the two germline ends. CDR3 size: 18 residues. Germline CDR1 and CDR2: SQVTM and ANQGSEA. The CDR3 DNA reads TGCAGCGTTGAAAAAGGTGTCGGGCGGGCAACCTCCTACAATGAGCAGTTCTTC. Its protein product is CSVEKGVGRATSYNEQFF.

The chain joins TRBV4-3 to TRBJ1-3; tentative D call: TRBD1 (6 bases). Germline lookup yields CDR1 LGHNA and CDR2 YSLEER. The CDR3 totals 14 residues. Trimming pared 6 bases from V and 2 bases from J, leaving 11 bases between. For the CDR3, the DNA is TGCGCCAGCAGTCCCCGGACAGCTGGAAACACCATATATTTT. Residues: CASSPRTAGNTIYF.

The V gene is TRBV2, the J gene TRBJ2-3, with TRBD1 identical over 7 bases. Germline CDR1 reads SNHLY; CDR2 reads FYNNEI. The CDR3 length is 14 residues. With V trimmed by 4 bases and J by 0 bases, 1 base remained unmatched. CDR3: CASSGQGSTDTQYF. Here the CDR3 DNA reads TGTGCCAGCAGTGGACAGGGTAGCACAGATACGCAGTATTTT. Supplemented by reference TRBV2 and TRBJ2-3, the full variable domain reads EPEVTQTPSHQVTQMGQEVILRCVPISNHLYFYWYRQILGQKVEFLVSFYNNEISEKSEIFDDQFSVERPDGSNFTLKIRSTKLEDSAMYFCASSGQGSTDTQYFGPGTRLTVL.

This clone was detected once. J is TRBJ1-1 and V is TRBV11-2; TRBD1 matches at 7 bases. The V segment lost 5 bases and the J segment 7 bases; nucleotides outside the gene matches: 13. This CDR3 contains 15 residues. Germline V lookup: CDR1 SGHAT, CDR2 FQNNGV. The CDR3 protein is CASSTQGNLLLEAFF. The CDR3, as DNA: TGTGCCAGCAGCACACAGGGGAACCTCTTACTTGAAGCTTTCTTT.

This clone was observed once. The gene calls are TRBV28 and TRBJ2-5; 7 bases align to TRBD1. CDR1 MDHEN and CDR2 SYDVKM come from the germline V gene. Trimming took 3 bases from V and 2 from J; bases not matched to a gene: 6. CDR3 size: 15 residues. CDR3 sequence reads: CASSFGQDPQETQYF. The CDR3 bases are TGTGCCAGCAGTTTTGGACAGGATCCGCAAGAGACCCAGTACTTC.

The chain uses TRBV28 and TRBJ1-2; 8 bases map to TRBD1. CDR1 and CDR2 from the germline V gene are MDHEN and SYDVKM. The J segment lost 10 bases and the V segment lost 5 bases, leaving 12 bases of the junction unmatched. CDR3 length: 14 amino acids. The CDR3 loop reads CASSPRDRLPSYTF. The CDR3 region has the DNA TGTGCCAGCAGTCCACGGGACAGGCTCCCGTCCTACACCTTC.

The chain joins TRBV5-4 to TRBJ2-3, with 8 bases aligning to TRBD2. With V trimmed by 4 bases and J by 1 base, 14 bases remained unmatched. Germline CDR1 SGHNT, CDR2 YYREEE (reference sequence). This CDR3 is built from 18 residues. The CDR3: CASSPTGGLLVGTDTQYF. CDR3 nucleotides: TGTGCCAGCAGCCCGACGGGGGGGCTCCTAGTCGGCACAGATACGCAGTATTTT. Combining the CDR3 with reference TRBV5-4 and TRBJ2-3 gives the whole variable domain ETGVTQSPTHLIKTRGQQVTLRCSSQSGHNTVSWYQQALGQGPQFIFQYYREEENGRGNFPPRFSGLQFPNYSSELNVNALELDDSALYLCASSPTGGLLVGTDTQYFGPGTRLTVL.

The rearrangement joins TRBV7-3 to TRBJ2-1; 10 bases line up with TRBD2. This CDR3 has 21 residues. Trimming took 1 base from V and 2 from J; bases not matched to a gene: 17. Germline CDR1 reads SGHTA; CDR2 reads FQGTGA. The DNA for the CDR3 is TGTGCCAGCAGCTTAAACCCTCCGGGACTAGCGCTGGAGAACCCCTACAATGAGCAGTTCTTC. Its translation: CASSLNPPGLALENPYNEQFF.

CDR3 sequence reads: CASSNIPRRGPNTEAFF. Written as DNA, the CDR3 is TGTGCCAGCAGCAACATACCTCGCAGGGGCCCGAACACTGAAGCTTTCTTT. This sequence joins TRBV11-2 and TRBJ1-1; D is possibly TRBD1 (6 bases). Per the germline V gene, CDR1 is SGHAT and CDR2 is FQNNGV. Trimming took 5 bases from V and 1 from J, leaving 20 bases between them. The CDR3 length is 17 residues.

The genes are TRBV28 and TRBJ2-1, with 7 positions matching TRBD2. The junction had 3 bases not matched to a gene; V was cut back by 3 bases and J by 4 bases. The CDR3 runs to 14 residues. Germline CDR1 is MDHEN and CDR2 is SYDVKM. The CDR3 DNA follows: TGTGCCAGCAGTTTGTCTAGCGGTTACAATGAGCAGTTCTTC. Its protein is CASSLSSGYNEQFF.

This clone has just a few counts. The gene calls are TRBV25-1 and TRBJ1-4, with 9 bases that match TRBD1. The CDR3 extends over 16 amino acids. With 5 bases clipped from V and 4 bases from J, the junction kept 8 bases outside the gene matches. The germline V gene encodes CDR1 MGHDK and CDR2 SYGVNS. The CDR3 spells CASSSDRGTFNEKLFF. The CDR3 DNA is TGTGCCAGCAGTTCGGACAGGGGTACGTTTAATGAAAAACTGTTTTTT.

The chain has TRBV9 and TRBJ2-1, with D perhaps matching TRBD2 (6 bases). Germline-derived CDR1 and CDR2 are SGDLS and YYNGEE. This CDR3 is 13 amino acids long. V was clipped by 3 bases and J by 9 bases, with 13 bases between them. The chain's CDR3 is CASSARLDTEQFF. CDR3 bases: TGTGCCAGCAGCGCCCGACTAGACACTGAGCAGTTCTTC.

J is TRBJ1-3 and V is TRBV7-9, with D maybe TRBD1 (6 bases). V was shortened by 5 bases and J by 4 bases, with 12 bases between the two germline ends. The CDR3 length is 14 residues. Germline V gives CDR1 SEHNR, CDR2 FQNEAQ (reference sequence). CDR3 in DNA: TGTGCCAGCAGCCTGTCAGGGGTCGGAAACACCATATATTTT. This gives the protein CASSLSGVGNTIYF.

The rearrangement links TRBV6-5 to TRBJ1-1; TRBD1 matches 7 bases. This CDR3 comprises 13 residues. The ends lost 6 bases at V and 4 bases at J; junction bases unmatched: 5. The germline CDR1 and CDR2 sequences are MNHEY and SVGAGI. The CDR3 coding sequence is TGTGCCAGCAGAACGAACAGGGGCACTGAAGCTTTCTTT. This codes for CASRTNRGTEAFF.

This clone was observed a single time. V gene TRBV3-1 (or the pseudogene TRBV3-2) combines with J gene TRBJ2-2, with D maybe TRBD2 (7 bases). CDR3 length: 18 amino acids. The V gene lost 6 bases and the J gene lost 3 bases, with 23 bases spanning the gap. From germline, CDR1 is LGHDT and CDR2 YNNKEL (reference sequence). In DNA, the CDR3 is TGTGCCAGCAGGCGCTCGGGGGGCGTCATCGGGGACACCGGGGAGCTGTTTTTT. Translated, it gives CASRRSGGVIGDTGELFF.

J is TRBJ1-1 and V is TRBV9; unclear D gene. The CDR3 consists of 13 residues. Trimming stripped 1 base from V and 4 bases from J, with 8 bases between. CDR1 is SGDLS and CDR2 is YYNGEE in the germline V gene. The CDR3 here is CASSVMEGTEAFF. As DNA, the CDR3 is TGTGCCAGCAGCGTAATGGAGGGCACTGAAGCTTTCTTT.

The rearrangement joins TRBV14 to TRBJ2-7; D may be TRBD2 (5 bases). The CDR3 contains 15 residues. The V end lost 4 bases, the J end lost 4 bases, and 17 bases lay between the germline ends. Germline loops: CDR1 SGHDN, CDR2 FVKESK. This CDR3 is CASSRQGLEGYEQYF. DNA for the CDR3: TGTGCCAGCAGCCGTCAAGGCCTCGAGGGTTACGAGCAGTACTTC. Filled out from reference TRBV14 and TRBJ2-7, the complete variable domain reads EAGVTQFPSHSVIEKGQTVTLRCDPISGHDNLYWYRRVMGKEIKFLLHFVKESKQDESGMPNNRFLAERTGGTYSTLKVQPAELEDSGVYFCASSRQGLEGYEQYFGPGTRLTVT.

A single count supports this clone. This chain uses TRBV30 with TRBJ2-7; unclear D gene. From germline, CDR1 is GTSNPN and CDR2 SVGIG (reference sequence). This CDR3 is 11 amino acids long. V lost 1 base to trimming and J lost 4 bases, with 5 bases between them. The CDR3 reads CAWSAHYEQYF. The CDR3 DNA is TGTGCCTGGAGTGCCCATTACGAGCAGTACTTC.

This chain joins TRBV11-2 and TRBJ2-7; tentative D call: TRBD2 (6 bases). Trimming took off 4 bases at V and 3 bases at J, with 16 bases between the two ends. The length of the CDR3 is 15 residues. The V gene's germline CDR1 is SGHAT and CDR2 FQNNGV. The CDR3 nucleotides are TGTGCCAGCAGCTCGTCAGGAGGGCGGAACTACGAGCAGTACTTC. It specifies CASSSSGGRNYEQYF.

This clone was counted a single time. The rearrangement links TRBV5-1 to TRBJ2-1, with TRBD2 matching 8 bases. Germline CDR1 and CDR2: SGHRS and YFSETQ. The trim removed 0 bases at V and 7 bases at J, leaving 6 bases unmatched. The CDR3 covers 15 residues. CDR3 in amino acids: CASSLDPAGVNEQFF. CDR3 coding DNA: TGCGCCAGCAGCTTGGATCCAGCGGGAGTAAATGAGCAGTTCTTC.

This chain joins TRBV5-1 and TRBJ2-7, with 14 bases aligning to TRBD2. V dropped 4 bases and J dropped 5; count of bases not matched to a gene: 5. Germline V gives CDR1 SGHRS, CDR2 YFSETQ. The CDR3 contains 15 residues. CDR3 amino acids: CASSPGLAGAHEQYF. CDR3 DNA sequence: TGCGCCAGCAGCCCGGGACTAGCGGGGGCCCACGAGCAGTACTTC.

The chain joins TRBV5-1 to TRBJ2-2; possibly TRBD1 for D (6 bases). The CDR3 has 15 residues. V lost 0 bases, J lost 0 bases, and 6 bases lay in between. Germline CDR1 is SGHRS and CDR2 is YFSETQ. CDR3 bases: TGCGCCAGCAGCTTGGGGACAGCGAACACCGGGGAGCTGTTTTTT. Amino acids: CASSLGTANTGELFF. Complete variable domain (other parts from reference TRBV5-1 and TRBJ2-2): KAGVTQTPRYLIKTRGQQVTLSCSPISGHRSVSWYQQTPGQGLQFLFEYFSETQRNKGNFPGRFSGRQFSNSRSEMNVSTLELGDSALYLCASSLGTANTGELFFGEGSRLTVL.

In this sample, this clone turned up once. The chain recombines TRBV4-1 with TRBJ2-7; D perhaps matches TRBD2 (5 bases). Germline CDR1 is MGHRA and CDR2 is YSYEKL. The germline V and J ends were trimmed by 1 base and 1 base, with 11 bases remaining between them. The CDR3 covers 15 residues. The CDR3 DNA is TGCGCCAGCAGCCAAGCTGGGAGCGGTTCCTACGAGCAGTACTTC. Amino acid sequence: CASSQAGSGSYEQYF.

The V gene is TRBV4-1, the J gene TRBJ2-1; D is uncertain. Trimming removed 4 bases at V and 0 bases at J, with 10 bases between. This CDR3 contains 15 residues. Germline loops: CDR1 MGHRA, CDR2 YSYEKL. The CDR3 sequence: CASSLKSVSYNEQFF. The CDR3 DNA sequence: TGCGCCAGCAGCCTCAAGTCAGTCTCCTACAATGAGCAGTTCTTC.

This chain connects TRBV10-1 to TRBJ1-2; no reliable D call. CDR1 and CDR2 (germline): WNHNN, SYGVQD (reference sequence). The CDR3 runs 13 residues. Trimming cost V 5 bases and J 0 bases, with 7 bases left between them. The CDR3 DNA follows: TGCGCCAGCAGTCCCCGTTCTAACTATGGCTACACCTTC. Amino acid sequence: CASSPRSNYGYTF.

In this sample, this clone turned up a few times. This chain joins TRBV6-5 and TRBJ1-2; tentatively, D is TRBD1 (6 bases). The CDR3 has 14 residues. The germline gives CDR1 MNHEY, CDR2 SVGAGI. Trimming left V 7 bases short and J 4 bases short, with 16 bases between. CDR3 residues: CASTERSGAYGYTF. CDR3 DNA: TGTGCCAGCACCGAAAGGTCAGGGGCCTATGGCTACACCTTC.

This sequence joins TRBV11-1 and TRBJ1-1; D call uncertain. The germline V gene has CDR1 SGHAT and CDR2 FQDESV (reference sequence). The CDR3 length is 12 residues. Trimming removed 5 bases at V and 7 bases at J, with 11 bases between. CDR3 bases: TGTGCCAGCAGCCGCTATGAGCGTGAAGCTTTCTTT. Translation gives CASSRYEREAFF.

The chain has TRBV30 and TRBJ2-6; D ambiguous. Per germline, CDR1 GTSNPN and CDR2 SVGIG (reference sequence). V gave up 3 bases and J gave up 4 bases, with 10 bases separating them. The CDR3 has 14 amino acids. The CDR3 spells CAWRRDSGANVLTF. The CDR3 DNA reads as TGTGCCTGGAGAAGAGACTCAGGGGCCAACGTCCTGACTTTC.

CDR3 in DNA: TGCGCCAGCAGCCAAGATACAGGCGGCTACGAGCAGTACTTC. This encodes CASSQDTGGYEQYF. The chain uses TRBV4-3 and TRBJ2-7; maybe TRBD1 (5 bases). The CDR3 runs to 14 residues. CDR1 is LGHNA, CDR2 YSLEER, per germline. V lost 0 bases and J lost 3, with 9 bases in between.